This is a list of T cell receptor beta chains from one sample in a study of shared clonotypes between healthy human individuals. The data were produced by immunoSEQ multiplex PCR, yet TCRdb's version contains in-frame clones alone and is incomplete. The sample has some 2,100,000 clones; nearly 97% are singletons. The sample taken for sequencing was naive CD4+ T cells sorted from blood. The receptors were sampled from a young man in good health. Each CDR3 is given with its conserved first and last residue. A D gene is named only where the DNA matches it firmly. Clone size, where shown, is once, few, many, or a class for clones that have expanded.

TGTGCCAGCAGTGAGGAGGGGTGGGGCTACACCTTC,CASSEEGWGYTF,TRBJ1-2,-,TRBV2,-
TGTGCCAGCAGCTTAGATTCCAGGGTGGGAACTGAAGCTTTCTTT,CASSLDSRVGTEAFF,TRBJ1-1,-,TRBV7-2,-
TGTGCCAGCAGCCCCCGGATCGGGGATCATCAGCCCCAGCATTTT,CASSPRIGDHQPQHF,TRBJ1-5,-,TRBV7-6,-
TGTGCCAGCCTCCCGCTGGCGTCCTATAATTCACCCCTCCACTTT,CASLPLASYNSPLHF,TRBJ1-6,-,TRBV6-5,-
TGTGCCTGGAGTTACGGGGAGACCCAGTACTTC,CAWSYGETQYF,TRBJ2-5,-,TRBV30,-
TGTGCCAGCAGCTTAGCGGTTGGGCAGGGGTCCTACAATGAGCAGTTCTTC,CASSLAVGQGSYNEQFF,TRBJ2-1,-,TRBV7-2,-
TGTGCCAGCAGCTTAGCGCCCAGGGGAGTGAATGAAAAACTGTTTTTT,CASSLAPRGVNEKLFF,TRBJ1-4,-,TRBV7-6,-
TGTGCCAGCTCACCCGTGGTTGTAGGGCCGAGAGAGACCCAGTACTTC,CASSPVVVGPRETQYF,TRBJ2-5,-,TRBV18,-
TGTGCCAGCAGCTTACGGGGCAGCCTGGGAGGGTTCTTC,CASSLRGSLGGFF,TRBJ2-1,-,TRBV7-2,-
TGTGCTAGTGGTTTGGGCTACAGGGAATCGGACACCGGGGAGCTGTTTTTT,CASGLGYRESDTGELFF,TRBJ2-2,-,TRBV12-5,-
TGTGCCAGCAGCACTACAGGGTCGGGGGAGACCCAGTACTTC,CASSTTGSGETQYF,TRBJ2-5,-,TRBV9,-
TGTGCCAGTAGTCGGGACAGGGGGACTCAGCCCCAGCATTTT,CASSRDRGTQPQHF,TRBJ1-5,TRBD1,TRBV19,-
TGTGCCAGCAGCCGGACTAGCGCTAACTACAATGAGCAGTTCTTC,CASSRTSANYNEQFF,TRBJ2-1,TRBD2,TRBV9,-
TGTGCCAGTAGCTCTATTTTGAGACAGGGAGTCCACGAGCAGTACTTC,CASSSILRQGVHEQYF,TRBJ2-7,TRBD1,TRBV19,-
TGTGCCAGCAGCGTGAAACTTGGGGAGCGGAAAGCCAAAAACATTCAGTACTTC,CASSVKLGERKAKNIQYF,TRBJ2-4,-,TRBV9,-
TGTGCCAGTAGTTCAATGGGGTATAATTCACCCCTCCACTTT,CASSSMGYNSPLHF,TRBJ1-6,-,TRBV19,-
TGTGCCAGCAGTTACTCGTCGGTAGATAATTCACCCCTCCACTTT,CASSYSSVDNSPLHF,TRBJ1-6,-,TRBV6-5,few
TGTGCCAGCAGTGGGGACAGGGGGCAAGAGACCCAGTACTTC,CASSGDRGQETQYF,TRBJ2-5,TRBD1,TRBV2,-
TGTGCCAGCAGACAAACAGGGGTAGCGTGGGAGACCCAGTACTTC,CASRQTGVAWETQYF,TRBJ2-5,TRBD1,TRBV27,-
TGTGCCAGCAGCGTAGTAAACGGGGAGCTGTTTTTT,CASSVVNGELFF,TRBJ2-2,-,TRBV9,-
TGTGCCAGCAGTGGGGGAAATCAGCCCCAGCATTTT,CASSGGNQPQHF,TRBJ1-5,-,TRBV28,-
TGTGCCAGCAGTTACTCATCGGGACAGGGCCATGGCTACACCTTC,CASSYSSGQGHGYTF,TRBJ1-2,TRBD1,TRBV6-5,-
TGTGCCAGCAGTGTCAGGGGGGATTCCTACAATGAGCAGTTCTTC,CASSVRGDSYNEQFF,TRBJ2-1,-,TRBV6-4,once
TGCGCCAGCGGGGGGGGCGCAACTAATGAAAAACTGTTTTTT,CASGGGATNEKLFF,TRBJ1-4,-,TRBV5-1,-
TGTGCCAGCAGCTCCCGGGAGGAAATCGGTAGGAAGGGCTACACCTTC,CASSSREEIGRKGYTF,TRBJ1-2,-,TRBV5-4,-
TGTGCCTGGAGTCTGGCAGGGGGTCACTACGAGCAGTACTTC,CAWSLAGGHYEQYF,TRBJ2-7,TRBD1,TRBV30,-
TGCGCCAGCAGCTTCACGGTTCAGGGACAGGGGTTTACCAATGAGCAGTTCTTC,CASSFTVQGQGFTNEQFF,TRBJ2-1,TRBD1,TRBV5-1,once